A selection of T cell receptor beta chains follows, all from one sample in a study of beta chain features in type 1 diabetes. Only in-frame clones appear in the TCRdb table, and some are missing; sequencing was by immunoSEQ multiplex PCR. Among under 250,000 clones listed, 13% to 15% were seen once. The source material was naive CD4+ T cells from blood. The receptors shown here come from a woman aged 40 to 50 in good health. Both conserved end residues are part of each CDR3. The D gene is left open where the match is weak. Part of the rows lack a size; the others show once, few, many or a class for expanded clones.

d_call: -
j_call: TRBJ2-1
v_call: TRBV2
clone_size: -
cdr3_nt: TGTGCCAGCAGGGAAGCCATGAGGGCAGACCTCCACAATGAGCAGTTCTTC
cdr3_aa: CASREAMRADLHNEQFF

d_call: TRBD2
j_call: TRBJ2-7
v_call: TRBV12-5
clone_size: few
cdr3_nt: TGTGCTAGTGGCCGGTCGGGACTAGCGGGTGAGCAGTACTTC
cdr3_aa: CASGRSGLAGEQYF

d_call: -
j_call: TRBJ1-1
v_call: TRBV6-6
clone_size: -
cdr3_nt: TGTGCCAGCAGGCCGGACACTGAAGCTTTCTTT
cdr3_aa: CASRPDTEAFF

d_call: TRBD1
j_call: TRBJ1-3
v_call: TRBV29-1
clone_size: -
cdr3_nt: TGCAGCGTGTGGACAGGGACCCCTGGAAACACCATATATTTT
cdr3_aa: CSVWTGTPGNTIYF

d_call: TRBD1
j_call: TRBJ2-3
v_call: TRBV9
clone_size: few
cdr3_nt: TGTGCCAGCAGCGTATGGACAGGGTCCCCAGATACGCAGTATTTT
cdr3_aa: CASSVWTGSPDTQYF

d_call: -
j_call: TRBJ2-1
v_call: TRBV3-1/TRBV3-2
clone_size: few
cdr3_nt: TGTGCCAGCACCCTGTGGCTCTTC
cdr3_aa: CASTLWLF

d_call: -
j_call: TRBJ1-6
v_call: TRBV2
clone_size: -
cdr3_nt: TGTGCCAGCAGTGTGGGGAGCAATTCACCCCTCCACTTT
cdr3_aa: CASSVGSNSPLHF

d_call: -
j_call: TRBJ2-7
v_call: TRBV4-3
clone_size: -
cdr3_nt: TGCGCCAGCAGCCAAGATTGGGGCAGGGCCCACTACGAGCAGTACTTC
cdr3_aa: CASSQDWGRAHYEQYF

d_call: -
j_call: TRBJ1-2
v_call: TRBV19
clone_size: few
cdr3_nt: TGTGCCAGTAGTGTTTCTATTAGAGATGGCTACACCTTC
cdr3_aa: CASSVSIRDGYTF

d_call: TRBD2
j_call: TRBJ2-2
v_call: TRBV2
clone_size: few
cdr3_nt: TGTGCCAGCAGGGGGACTAGCGGGGCGGCCGGGGAGCTGTTTTTT
cdr3_aa: CASRGTSGAAGELFF

d_call: -
j_call: TRBJ1-2
v_call: TRBV29-1
clone_size: few
cdr3_nt: TGCAGCGTTGGGACAGCACCCTATGGCTACACCTTC
cdr3_aa: CSVGTAPYGYTF

d_call: -
j_call: TRBJ1-6
v_call: TRBV11-2
clone_size: -
cdr3_nt: TGTGCCAGCAGCTCCAATAATTCACCCCTCCACTTT
cdr3_aa: CASSSNNSPLHF

d_call: TRBD1
j_call: TRBJ1-1
v_call: TRBV6-4
clone_size: -
cdr3_nt: TGTGCCAGTAGGACAGGGGGGAACACTGAAGCTTTCTTT
cdr3_aa: CASRTGGNTEAFF

d_call: -
j_call: TRBJ1-2
v_call: TRBV7-2
clone_size: -
cdr3_nt: TGTGCCAGCAGCCCCCACTCGGGGGGCGGGTATGGCTACACCTTC
cdr3_aa: CASSPHSGGGYGYTF

d_call: TRBD1
j_call: TRBJ2-3
v_call: TRBV10-3
clone_size: -
cdr3_nt: TGTGCCATCAGTGAGTCCAGGGGGCCAAGCACAGATACGCAGTATTTT
cdr3_aa: CAISESRGPSTDTQYF

d_call: -
j_call: TRBJ2-7
v_call: TRBV7-9
clone_size: -
cdr3_nt: TGTGCCAGCAGCTTAGCGCGGGGATACGAGCAGTACTTC
cdr3_aa: CASSLARGYEQYF

d_call: -
j_call: TRBJ1-2
v_call: TRBV7-9
clone_size: -
cdr3_nt: TGTGCCAGCAGCTTAGGCGGACAGAAATATGGCTACACCTTC
cdr3_aa: CASSLGGQKYGYTF

d_call: -
j_call: TRBJ2-1
v_call: TRBV2
clone_size: -
cdr3_nt: TGTGCCAGCAGTAATCGGGGGTTAAGGGAGCAGTTCTTC
cdr3_aa: CASSNRGLREQFF

d_call: -
j_call: TRBJ1-1
v_call: TRBV7-2
clone_size: few
cdr3_nt: TGTGCCAGCAGCTTAGAGCCGGGGTTGGACACTGAAGCTTTCTTT
cdr3_aa: CASSLEPGLDTEAFF

d_call: -
j_call: TRBJ2-2
v_call: TRBV7-9
clone_size: -
cdr3_nt: TGTGCCAGCAGCTTCCACAGGGAGAACACCGGGGAGCTGTTTTTT
cdr3_aa: CASSFHRENTGELFF

d_call: TRBD2
j_call: TRBJ2-7
v_call: TRBV7-9
clone_size: -
cdr3_nt: TGTGCCAGCAGCTTCGATGGCCTAGCGGGGGCCGGTCCCGCCTACGAGCAGTACTTC
cdr3_aa: CASSFDGLAGAGPAYEQYF

d_call: -
j_call: TRBJ1-5
v_call: TRBV19
clone_size: few
cdr3_nt: TGTGCCAGTAGCCTTACAGGCCCGGAGCAGCCCCAGCATTTT
cdr3_aa: CASSLTGPEQPQHF

d_call: -
j_call: TRBJ1-2
v_call: TRBV2
clone_size: -
cdr3_nt: TGTGCCAGCAGTGATTGGGGGCTCGATGGCTACACCTTC
cdr3_aa: CASSDWGLDGYTF

d_call: -
j_call: TRBJ1-2
v_call: TRBV9
clone_size: few
cdr3_nt: TGTGCCAGCAGCGTCGATCTGGGCTTCTATGGCTACACCTTC
cdr3_aa: CASSVDLGFYGYTF

d_call: TRBD2
j_call: TRBJ2-3
v_call: TRBV5-4
clone_size: few
cdr3_nt: TGTGCCAGCAGCAACCCGGGACTAGCAGATACGCAGTATCAGAGGGATACGCAGTATTTT
cdr3_aa: CASSNPGLADTQYQRDTQYF

d_call: TRBD1
j_call: TRBJ2-1
v_call: TRBV4-1
clone_size: -
cdr3_nt: TGCGCCAGCAGCCAACCCGGACAGGCTCTAACCTACAATGAGCAGTTCTTC
cdr3_aa: CASSQPGQALTYNEQFF

d_call: -
j_call: TRBJ1-6
v_call: TRBV4-2
clone_size: few
cdr3_nt: TGTGCCAGCAGCCTCGACAATGGCGGGTCCCTCGGAAATTCACCCCTCCACTTT
cdr3_aa: CASSLDNGGSLGNSPLHF

d_call: -
j_call: TRBJ2-7
v_call: TRBV4-3
clone_size: few
cdr3_nt: TGCGCCAGCAGCCAAGAACCGGGTCCAACCTACGAGCAGTACTTC
cdr3_aa: CASSQEPGPTYEQYF

d_call: -
j_call: TRBJ2-3
v_call: TRBV19
clone_size: few
cdr3_nt: TGTGCCAGTAGTATAAGGGCAGGGGGGCCAGATACGCAGTATTTT
cdr3_aa: CASSIRAGGPDTQYF

d_call: -
j_call: TRBJ1-2
v_call: TRBV6-1
clone_size: once
cdr3_nt: TGTGCCAGCAGGGCGACAGGAGCCTATGGCTACACCTTC
cdr3_aa: CASRATGAYGYTF

d_call: -
j_call: TRBJ2-3
v_call: TRBV1
clone_size: -
cdr3_nt: TGCACCAGCAGCCAAGATAGCATTACTAGCACAGATACGCAGTATTTT
cdr3_aa: CTSSQDSITSTDTQYF

d_call: TRBD1
j_call: TRBJ1-4
v_call: TRBV6-5
clone_size: few
cdr3_nt: TGTGCCAGCAGGCGGACAGGGGGTAATGAAAAACTGTTTTTT
cdr3_aa: CASRRTGGNEKLFF

d_call: TRBD2
j_call: TRBJ2-3
v_call: TRBV2
clone_size: -
cdr3_nt: TGTGCCAGCAGTGAACAGCGGGGGGCCGGTGTTCAGTATTTT
cdr3_aa: CASSEQRGAGVQYF

d_call: -
j_call: TRBJ1-2
v_call: TRBV20-1
clone_size: -
cdr3_nt: TGCAGTGCTAGAGATCGAGGCGCGTACACCTTC
cdr3_aa: CSARDRGAYTF

d_call: -
j_call: TRBJ2-7
v_call: TRBV9
clone_size: -
cdr3_nt: TGTGCCAGCAGCGTAGTAGACAGCCATCCCTACGAGCAGTACTTC
cdr3_aa: CASSVVDSHPYEQYF

d_call: TRBD1
j_call: TRBJ1-2
v_call: TRBV6-5
clone_size: once
cdr3_nt: TGTGCCAGCAGTCTCTCCAGGGGGCGCGCCTATGGCTACACCTTC
cdr3_aa: CASSLSRGRAYGYTF

d_call: TRBD1
j_call: TRBJ1-1
v_call: TRBV23-1
clone_size: many
cdr3_nt: TGCGCCAGCAGTTTCGGAGGGGGCTACACTGAAGCTTTCTTT
cdr3_aa: CASSFGGGYTEAFF

d_call: TRBD1
j_call: TRBJ2-1
v_call: TRBV5-5
clone_size: -
cdr3_nt: TGTGCCAGCACCCGGACAGGGGCAAGCAATGAGCAGTTCTTC
cdr3_aa: CASTRTGASNEQFF

d_call: -
j_call: TRBJ1-2
v_call: TRBV18
clone_size: -
cdr3_nt: TGTGCCAGCTCACCTAGCGCCGGGAGCTACACCTTC
cdr3_aa: CASSPSAGSYTF

d_call: -
j_call: TRBJ2-7
v_call: TRBV5-1
clone_size: -
cdr3_nt: TGCGCCAGCAGCTCGCACATCCTTGACAGCCGTCAACCCTACGAGCAGTACTTC
cdr3_aa: CASSSHILDSRQPYEQYF

d_call: -
j_call: TRBJ1-2
v_call: TRBV11-2
clone_size: few
cdr3_nt: TGTGCCAGCAGCTTAGGCGTCCGGGTTGAAGGCTACACCTTC
cdr3_aa: CASSLGVRVEGYTF

d_call: -
j_call: TRBJ2-7
v_call: TRBV5-1
clone_size: -
cdr3_nt: TGCGCCAGCAGCCCGAACAGGGTCGGGTACGAGCAGTACTTC
cdr3_aa: CASSPNRVGYEQYF

d_call: -
j_call: TRBJ1-6
v_call: TRBV5-6
clone_size: -
cdr3_nt: TGTGCCAGCAGCTTGCGGTCATCCGGGACAAGTAATTCACCCCTCCACTTT
cdr3_aa: CASSLRSSGTSNSPLHF

d_call: TRBD1
j_call: TRBJ1-1
v_call: TRBV5-1
clone_size: -
cdr3_nt: TGCGCCAGCAGCTTGCTGACAGGGTTCAAGGATGAGGCTTTCTTT
cdr3_aa: CASSLLTGFKDEAFF

d_call: -
j_call: TRBJ2-5
v_call: TRBV5-1
clone_size: few
cdr3_nt: TGCGCCAGCAGCTTGGTCGGGTTAGGGGCTGAGACCCAGTACTTC
cdr3_aa: CASSLVGLGAETQYF

d_call: TRBD1
j_call: TRBJ2-7
v_call: TRBV7-2
clone_size: -
cdr3_nt: TGTGCCAGCAGTCGGACAGGGCGGGTAGACGAGCAGTACTTC
cdr3_aa: CASSRTGRVDEQYF

d_call: -
j_call: TRBJ2-3
v_call: TRBV28
clone_size: few
cdr3_nt: TGTGCCAGCAGTTTTTTGTCGGATACGCAGTATTTT
cdr3_aa: CASSFLSDTQYF

d_call: -
j_call: TRBJ1-5
v_call: TRBV27
clone_size: -
cdr3_nt: TGTGCCAGCAGTCGCAGGACAGTTGGTCAGCCCCAGCATTTT
cdr3_aa: CASSRRTVGQPQHF

d_call: TRBD1
j_call: TRBJ2-5
v_call: TRBV5-1
clone_size: -
cdr3_nt: TGCGCCAGCAGCTTGGCCCAGGGGGCTTTAGAGACCCAGTACTTC
cdr3_aa: CASSLAQGALETQYF

d_call: -
j_call: TRBJ1-4
v_call: TRBV6-6
clone_size: -
cdr3_nt: TGTGCCAGCAGTTACTCCGGACAAGCAACTAATGAAAAACTGTTTTTT
cdr3_aa: CASSYSGQATNEKLFF

d_call: -
j_call: TRBJ1-4
v_call: TRBV7-2
clone_size: few
cdr3_nt: TGTGCCAGCAGCTTAGTTGGAGGTGAAAAACTGTTTTTT
cdr3_aa: CASSLVGGEKLFF

d_call: TRBD2
j_call: TRBJ2-4
v_call: TRBV13
clone_size: few
cdr3_nt: TGTGCCAGCAGCATAGGCCCGGGACTACCCGACTGGGACATTCAGTACTTC
cdr3_aa: CASSIGPGLPDWDIQYF

d_call: -
j_call: TRBJ2-7
v_call: TRBV5-4
clone_size: -
cdr3_nt: TGTGCCAGCAGCTCGGGGGGCAGGACCGACTACGAGCAGTACTTC
cdr3_aa: CASSSGGRTDYEQYF